This paragraph reports one TCR beta chain. What it binds is not known. The data were taken from a study of vaccination and CD4 T cells after COVID-19. Turning to the study itself: Convalescent cases comprised nine mild and one severe, all SARS-CoV-2 positive by nasal swab PCR. Six males and four females constituted the convalescent cohort, two of whom were Hispanic.

Treatment indicated: approximately 11-day PBMC culture with coronavirus spike peptide pools or control peptides (ViraFEST assay). The CDR3 sequence is 15 residues long. V dropped 1 base and J dropped 3; count of bases not matched to a gene: 3. From germline, CDR1 is LNHDA and CDR2 SQIVND (reference sequence). Study-level results: Clonotypes reactive to SARS-CoV-2 had a median that went up from 21 to 38, but not significantly.

The assay that was used to sequence DNA from cultured CD4+ T cells was the Oncomine TCR Beta short-read assay. TCRdb re-analysed the PCR reads in MiXCR, keeping a single row per CDR3 protein. Of approximately 12,000 distinct CDR3 sequences in the sample, over 60% were seen once. V usage is TRBV19 and J usage is TRBJ2-7; 10 bases fit TRBD1. This specimen consisted of CD4+ T cells from blood, cultured in vitro, obtained before SARS-CoV-2 vaccination. The clonotype originates from a human donor who had recovered from COVID-19. CDR3 nucleotide sequence: TGTGCCAGTAGTATAGTAGGGACAGGGGTCTACGAGCAGTACTTC. It is translated as CASSIVGTGVYEQYF.